This T cell receptor beta chain derives from a study of blood T cell repertoires in COVID-19. Germline lookup yields CDR1 LGHNA and CDR2 YSLEER. With 4 bases removed from V and 2 bases from J, the gap between germline ends came to 26 bases. The CDR3 consists of 19 residues. Measured with immunoSEQ multiplex PCR; TCRdb has only the in-frame clones, and not every one. The sample includes some 220,000 clones, approximately 85% of them seen just once. The TCR originated in a woman in her 70s with COVID-19, enrolled during active disease. The sample was peripheral blood. The chain is built from TRBV4-3 and TRBJ1-1; TRBD1 is a possible D gene (6 bases). The CDR3 coding sequence is TGCGCCAGCAGCCGAGGGTTCACAGGGCGAAACCTTTCTAACACTGAAGCTTTCTTT. It codes for CASSRGFTGRNLSNTEAFF.